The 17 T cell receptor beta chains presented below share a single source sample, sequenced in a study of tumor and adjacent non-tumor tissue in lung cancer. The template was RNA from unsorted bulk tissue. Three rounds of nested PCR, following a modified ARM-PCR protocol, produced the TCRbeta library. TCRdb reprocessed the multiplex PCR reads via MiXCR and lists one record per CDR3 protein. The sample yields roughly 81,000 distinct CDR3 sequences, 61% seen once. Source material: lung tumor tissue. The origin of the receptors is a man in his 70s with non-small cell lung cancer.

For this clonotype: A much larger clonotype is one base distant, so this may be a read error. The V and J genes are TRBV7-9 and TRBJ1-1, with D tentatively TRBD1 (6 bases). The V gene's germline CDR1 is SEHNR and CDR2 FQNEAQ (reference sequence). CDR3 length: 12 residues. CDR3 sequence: CASSHTGTSALF. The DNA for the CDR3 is TGTGCCAGCAGCCACACAGGGACCTCGGCTCTCTTT.

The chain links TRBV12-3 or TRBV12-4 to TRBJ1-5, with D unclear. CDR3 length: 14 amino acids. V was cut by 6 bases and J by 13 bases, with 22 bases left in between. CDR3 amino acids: CASSDRRRNESQHF. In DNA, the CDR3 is TGTGCCAGCAGCGACCGGAGGAGGAATGAGTCACAGCATTTT.

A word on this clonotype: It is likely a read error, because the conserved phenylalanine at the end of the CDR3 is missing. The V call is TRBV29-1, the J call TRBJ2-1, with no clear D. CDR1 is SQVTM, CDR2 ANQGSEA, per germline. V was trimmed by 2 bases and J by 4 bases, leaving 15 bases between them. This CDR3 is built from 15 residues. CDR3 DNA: TGCAGCGTTGAATCTTGTCCGTCGGTATACAATGAGCAGTTCTTA. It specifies CSVESCPSVYNEQFL.

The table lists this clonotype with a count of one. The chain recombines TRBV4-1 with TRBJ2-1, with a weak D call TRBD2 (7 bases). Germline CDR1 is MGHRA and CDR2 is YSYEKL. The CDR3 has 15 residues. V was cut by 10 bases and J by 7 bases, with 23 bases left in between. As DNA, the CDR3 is TGCGCCACCAGTCCCCCGGGGGGCACAAGGAATGAGCAGTTCTTC. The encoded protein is CATSPPGGTRNEQFF.

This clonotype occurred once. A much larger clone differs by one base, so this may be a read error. DNA of the CDR3: TGCAGCGCCATCATAACAGGGGGCGGCCAGCCCCAGCATTTT. Protein: CSAIITGGGQPQHF. This sequence joins TRBV29-1 and TRBJ1-5, with 9 nucleotides matching TRBD1. Germline V lookup: CDR1 SQVTM, CDR2 ANQGSEA. With V trimmed by 7 bases and J by 7 bases, 11 bases remained unmatched. This CDR3 contains 14 residues.

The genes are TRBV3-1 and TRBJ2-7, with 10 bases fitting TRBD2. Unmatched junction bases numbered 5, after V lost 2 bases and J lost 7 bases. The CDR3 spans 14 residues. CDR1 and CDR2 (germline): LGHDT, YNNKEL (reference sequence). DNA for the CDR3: TGTGCCAGCAGCCAATTGGCTAGCGGGAGAGAGCAGTACTTC. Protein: CASSQLASGREQYF.

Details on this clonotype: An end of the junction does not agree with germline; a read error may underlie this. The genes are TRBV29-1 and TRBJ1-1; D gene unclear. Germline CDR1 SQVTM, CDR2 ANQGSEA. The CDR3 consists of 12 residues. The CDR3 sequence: CSVAQVNTEAFF. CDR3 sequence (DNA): TGTAGCGTTGCCCAGGTGAACACTGAAGCTTTCTTT.

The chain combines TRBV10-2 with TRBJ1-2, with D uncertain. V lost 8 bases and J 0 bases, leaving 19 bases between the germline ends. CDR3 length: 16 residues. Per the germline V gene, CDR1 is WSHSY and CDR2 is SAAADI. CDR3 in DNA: TGCGCCAGCCGAGAAAGTCCTACCCCGTCTAACTATGGCTACACCTTC. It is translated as CASRESPTPSNYGYTF.

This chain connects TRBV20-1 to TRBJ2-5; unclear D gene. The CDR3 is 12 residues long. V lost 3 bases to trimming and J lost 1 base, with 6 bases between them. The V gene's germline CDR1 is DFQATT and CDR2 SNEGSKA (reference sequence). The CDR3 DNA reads TGCAGTGCTAGCAATCCCCAAGAGACCCAGTACTTC. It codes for CSASNPQETQYF.

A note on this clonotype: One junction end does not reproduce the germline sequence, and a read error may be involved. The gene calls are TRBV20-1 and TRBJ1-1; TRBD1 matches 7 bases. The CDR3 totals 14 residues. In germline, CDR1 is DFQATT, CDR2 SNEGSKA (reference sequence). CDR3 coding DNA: TGCAGTGTTAGAGTCCCCGGGACAGCCATCTCAGCTTTCTTT. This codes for CSVRVPGTAISAFF.

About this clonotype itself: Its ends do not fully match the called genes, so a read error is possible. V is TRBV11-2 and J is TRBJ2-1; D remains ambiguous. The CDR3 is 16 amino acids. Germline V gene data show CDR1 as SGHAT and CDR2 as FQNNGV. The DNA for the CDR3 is TGTGCCAGCACCTTATGGAAGGGCGGCACCTACAATGAGCAATTCTTC. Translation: CASTLWKGGTYNEQFF.

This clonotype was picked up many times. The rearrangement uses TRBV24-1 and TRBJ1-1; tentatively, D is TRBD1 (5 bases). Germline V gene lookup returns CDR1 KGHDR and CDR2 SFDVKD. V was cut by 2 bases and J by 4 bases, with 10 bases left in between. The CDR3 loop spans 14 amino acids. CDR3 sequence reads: CATSDSRRGTEAFF. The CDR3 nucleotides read TGTGCCACCAGTGATTCCCGTAGGGGCACTGAAGCTTTCTTT.

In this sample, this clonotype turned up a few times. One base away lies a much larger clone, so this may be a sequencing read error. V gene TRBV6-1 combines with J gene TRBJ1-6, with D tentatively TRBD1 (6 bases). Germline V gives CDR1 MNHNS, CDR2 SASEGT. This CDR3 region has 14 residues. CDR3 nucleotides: TGTGCCAGCAGACTACAGGGTGGAAATTCACGCCTCCACTTT. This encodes CASRLQGGNSRLHF.

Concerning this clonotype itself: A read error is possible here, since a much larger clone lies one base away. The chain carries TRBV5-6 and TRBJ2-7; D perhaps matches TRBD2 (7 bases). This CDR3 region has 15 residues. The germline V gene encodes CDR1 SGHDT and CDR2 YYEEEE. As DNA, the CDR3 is TGTACCAGCAGCAACCGGGGAGGGGGCTCCTACGAGCAGTACTTC. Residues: CTSSNRGGGSYEQYF.

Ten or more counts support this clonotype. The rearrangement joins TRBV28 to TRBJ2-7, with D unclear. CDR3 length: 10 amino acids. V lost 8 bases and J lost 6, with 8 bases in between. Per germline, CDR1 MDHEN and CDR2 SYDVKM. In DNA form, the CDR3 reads TGTGCCAGCGGTCCTTTCGAGCAGTACTTC. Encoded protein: CASGPFEQYF.

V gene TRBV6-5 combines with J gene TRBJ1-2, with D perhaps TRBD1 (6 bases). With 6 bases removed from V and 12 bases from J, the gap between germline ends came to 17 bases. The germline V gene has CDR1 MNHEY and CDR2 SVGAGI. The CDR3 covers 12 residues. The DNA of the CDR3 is TGTGCCAGCAGATACGCGGGACAAGGCCACACCTTC. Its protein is CASRYAGQGHTF.

The CDR3 spells CASRGQAGSYEQYF. CDR3 DNA sequence: TGTGCCAGCAGAGGACAGGCCGGCTCCTACGAGCAGTACTTC. This chain links TRBV2 with TRBJ2-7, with TRBD1 matching 7 bases. J lost 0 bases, V lost 6 bases, and 5 bases had no gene match. The CDR3 is 14 residues long. Germline V gene data show CDR1 as SNHLY and CDR2 as FYNNEI.